This T cell receptor beta chain derives from a study of shared clonotypes between healthy human individuals. Study-wide points: Owing to a small donor count, the genetic and exposure-history diversity represented was limited.

There are a few counts of this clone. Its antigen is as yet unknown. Among the donors, all were Caucasian adults who lived in Nashville, Tennessee. The ends were cut back, 1 base at V and 9 bases at J, with 14 bases in the middle. This CDR3 has 14 amino acids. Germline V gene sequence: CDR1 SGHNT, CDR2 YYREEE (reference sequence). Assay execution proceeded at the deep level. Source study methods: Junction-only sequences without quality scores came from ImmunoSEQ, so filtering differed. Assay: immunoSEQ multiplex PCR; the TCRdb copy retains only in-frame clones and omits some. The DNA was the basis for D and trimming; V, J and clone size are from that table. The data show 530,000 or so clones, over 60% seen once.

J is TRBJ2-1 and V is TRBV5-4; tentatively, D is TRBD1 (6 bases). Material: PBMCs. The sequence came from a woman in her thirties or forties in good health. Some clones in this sample may be carry-over from other donors' samples. The CDR3 DNA sequence: TGTGCCAGCAGCTTGTCCGGACAGACGGGTGAGCAGTTCTTC. It is translated as CASSLSGQTGEQFF.